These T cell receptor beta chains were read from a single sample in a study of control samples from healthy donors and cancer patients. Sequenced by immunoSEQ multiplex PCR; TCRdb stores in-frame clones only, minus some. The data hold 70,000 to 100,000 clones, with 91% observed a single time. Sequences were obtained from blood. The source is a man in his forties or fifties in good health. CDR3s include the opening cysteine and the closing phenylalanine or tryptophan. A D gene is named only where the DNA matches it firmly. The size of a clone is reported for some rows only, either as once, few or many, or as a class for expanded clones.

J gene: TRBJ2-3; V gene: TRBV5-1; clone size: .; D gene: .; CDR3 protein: CASKIGGTDTQYF; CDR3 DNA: TGCGCCAGCAAAATCGGGGGCACAGATACGCAGTATTTT
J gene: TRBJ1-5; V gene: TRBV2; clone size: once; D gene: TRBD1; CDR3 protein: CASSGRGGGSNQPQHF; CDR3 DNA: TGTGCCAGCAGTGGGAGGGGAGGGGGCTCCAATCAGCCCCAGCATTTT
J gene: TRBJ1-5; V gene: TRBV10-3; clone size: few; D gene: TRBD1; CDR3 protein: CAISESGGGQPQHF; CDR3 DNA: TGTGCCATCAGTGAGTCAGGGGGCGGTCAGCCCCAGCATTTT
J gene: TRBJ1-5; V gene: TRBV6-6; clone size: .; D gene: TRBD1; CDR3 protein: CASRLTGAQPQHF; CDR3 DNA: TGTGCCAGCAGGCTAACAGGGGCTCAGCCCCAGCATTTT
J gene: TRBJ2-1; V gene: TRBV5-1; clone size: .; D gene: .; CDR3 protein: CASSLGQEYNEQFF; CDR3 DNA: TGCGCCAGCAGCTTGGGACAGGAATACAATGAGCAGTTCTTC
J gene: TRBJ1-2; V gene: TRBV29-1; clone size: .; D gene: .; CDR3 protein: CSVESGYGYTF; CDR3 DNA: TGCAGCGTTGAGTCAGGATATGGCTACACCTTC
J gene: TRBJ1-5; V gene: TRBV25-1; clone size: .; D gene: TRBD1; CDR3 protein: CASRPSGGGASQPQHF; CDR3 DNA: TGTGCCAGCAGGCCCTCCGGAGGGGGCGCGTCTCAGCCCCAGCATTTT
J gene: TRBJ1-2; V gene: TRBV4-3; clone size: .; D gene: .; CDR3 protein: CASSQVGGVNYGYTF; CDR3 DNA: TGCGCCAGCAGCCAAGTTGGAGGCGTCAACTATGGCTACACCTTC
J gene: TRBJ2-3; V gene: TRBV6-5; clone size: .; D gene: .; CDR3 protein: CATRAQGGTDTQYF; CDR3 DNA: TGTGCCACGAGGGCCCAAGGGGGAACAGATACGCAGTATTTT
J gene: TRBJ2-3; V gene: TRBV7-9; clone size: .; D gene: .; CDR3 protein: CASSLRSSTDTQYF; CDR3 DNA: TGTGCCAGCAGCCTTCGGTCTAGCACAGATACGCAGTATTTT
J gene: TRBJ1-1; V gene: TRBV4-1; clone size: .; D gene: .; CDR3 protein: CASSLGRSTEAFF; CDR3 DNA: TGCGCCAGCAGCCTGGGACGATCCACTGAAGCTTTCTTT
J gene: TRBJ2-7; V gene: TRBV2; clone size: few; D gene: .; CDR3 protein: CASRQPSYEQYF; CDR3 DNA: TGTGCCAGCAGACAGCCCTCCTACGAGCAGTACTTC
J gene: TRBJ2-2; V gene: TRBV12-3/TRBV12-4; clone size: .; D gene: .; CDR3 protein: CASSLYEEELFF; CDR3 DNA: TGTGCCAGCAGCCTCTATGAGGAGGAGCTGTTTTTT